The present T cell receptor (beta chain) was sequenced within a study of immune cell composition in non-small cell lung cancer. Whole-study results and caveats: Smoking pack-years did not significantly correlate with tumour TCR-beta clonality.

CDR1 is SGHNT and CDR2 is YYREEE in the germline V gene (reference sequence). The CDR3 totals 16 residues. Trimming took off 4 bases at V and 0 bases at J, with 16 bases between the two ends. Only in-frame clones appear in the TCRdb table, and some are missing; sequencing was by immunoSEQ multiplex PCR. This sample yields roughly 6,600 clones, of which 70% are seen a single time; nearly 4.5% belongs to the top ten. Note on this clone: Its antigen remains unidentified.

This TCR came from a human donor with non-small cell lung cancer. Sequenced: lung tumor tissue. The V call is TRBV5-4, the J call TRBJ1-2; a possible D gene is TRBD1 (6 bases). Written as DNA, the CDR3 is TGTGCCAGCAGCCTGGGACATCTGACTACTAACTATGGCTACACCTTC. Encoded protein: CASSLGHLTTNYGYTF.